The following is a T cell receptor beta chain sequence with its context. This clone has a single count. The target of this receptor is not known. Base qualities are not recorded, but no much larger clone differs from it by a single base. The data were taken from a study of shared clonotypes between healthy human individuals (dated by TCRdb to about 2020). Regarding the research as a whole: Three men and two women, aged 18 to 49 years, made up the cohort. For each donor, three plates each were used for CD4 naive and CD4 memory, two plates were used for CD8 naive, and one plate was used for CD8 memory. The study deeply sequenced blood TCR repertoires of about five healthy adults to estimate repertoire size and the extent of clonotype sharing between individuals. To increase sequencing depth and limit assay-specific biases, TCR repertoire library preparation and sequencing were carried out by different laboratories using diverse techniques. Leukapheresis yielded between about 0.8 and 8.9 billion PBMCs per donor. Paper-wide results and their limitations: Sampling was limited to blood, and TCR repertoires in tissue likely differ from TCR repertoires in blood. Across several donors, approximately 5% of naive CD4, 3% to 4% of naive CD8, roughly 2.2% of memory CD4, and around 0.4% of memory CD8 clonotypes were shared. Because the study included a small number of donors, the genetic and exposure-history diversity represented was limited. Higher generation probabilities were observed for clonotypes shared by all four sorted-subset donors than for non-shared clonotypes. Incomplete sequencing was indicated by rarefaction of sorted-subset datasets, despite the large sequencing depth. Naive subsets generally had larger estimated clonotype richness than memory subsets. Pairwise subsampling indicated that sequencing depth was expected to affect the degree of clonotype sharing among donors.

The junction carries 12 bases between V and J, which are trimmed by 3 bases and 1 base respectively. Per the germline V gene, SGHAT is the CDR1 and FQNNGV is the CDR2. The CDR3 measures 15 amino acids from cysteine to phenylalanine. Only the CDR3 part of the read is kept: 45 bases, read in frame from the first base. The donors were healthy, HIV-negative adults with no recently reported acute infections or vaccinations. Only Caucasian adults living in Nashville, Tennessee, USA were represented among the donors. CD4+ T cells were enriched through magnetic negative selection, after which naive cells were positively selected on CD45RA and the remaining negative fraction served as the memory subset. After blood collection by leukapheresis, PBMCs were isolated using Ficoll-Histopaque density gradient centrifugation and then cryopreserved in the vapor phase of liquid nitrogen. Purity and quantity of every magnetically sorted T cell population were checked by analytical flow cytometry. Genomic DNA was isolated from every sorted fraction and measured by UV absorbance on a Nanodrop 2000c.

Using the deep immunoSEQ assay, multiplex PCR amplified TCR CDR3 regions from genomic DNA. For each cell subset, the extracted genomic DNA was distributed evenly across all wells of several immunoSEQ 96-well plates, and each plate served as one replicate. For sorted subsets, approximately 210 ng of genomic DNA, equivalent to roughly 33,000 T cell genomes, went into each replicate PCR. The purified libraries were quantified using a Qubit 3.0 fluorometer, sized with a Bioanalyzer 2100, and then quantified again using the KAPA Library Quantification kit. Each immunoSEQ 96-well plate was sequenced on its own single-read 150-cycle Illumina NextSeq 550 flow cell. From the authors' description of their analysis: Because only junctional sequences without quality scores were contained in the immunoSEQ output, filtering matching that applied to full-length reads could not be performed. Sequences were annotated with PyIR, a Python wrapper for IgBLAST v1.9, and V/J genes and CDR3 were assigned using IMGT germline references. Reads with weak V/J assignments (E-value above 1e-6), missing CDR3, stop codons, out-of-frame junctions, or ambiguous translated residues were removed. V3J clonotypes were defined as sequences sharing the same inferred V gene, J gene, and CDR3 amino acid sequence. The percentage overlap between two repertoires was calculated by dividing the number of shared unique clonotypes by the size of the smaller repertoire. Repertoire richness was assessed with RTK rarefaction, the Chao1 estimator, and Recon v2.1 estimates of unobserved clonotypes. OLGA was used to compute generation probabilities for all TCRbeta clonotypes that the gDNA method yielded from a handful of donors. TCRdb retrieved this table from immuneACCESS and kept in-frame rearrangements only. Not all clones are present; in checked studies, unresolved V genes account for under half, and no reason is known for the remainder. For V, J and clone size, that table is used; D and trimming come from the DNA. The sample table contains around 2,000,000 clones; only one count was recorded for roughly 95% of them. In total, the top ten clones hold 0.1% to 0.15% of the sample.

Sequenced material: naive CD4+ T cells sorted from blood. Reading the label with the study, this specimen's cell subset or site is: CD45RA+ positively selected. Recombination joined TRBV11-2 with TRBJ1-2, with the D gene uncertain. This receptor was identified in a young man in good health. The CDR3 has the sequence CASSFSQGHNYGYTF. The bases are TGTGCCAGCAGCTTCTCTCAAGGGCATAACTATGGCTACACCTTC.